A single T cell receptor (beta chain) is shown here with its context. CDR1 MDHEN and CDR2 SYDVKM come from the germline V gene. CDR3 length: 18 residues. Deletions cut 6 bases from V and 3 bases from J, with 23 bases between. The sample is drawn from a study of shared clonotypes between healthy human individuals. Profiling relied on immunoSEQ multiplex PCR, and the TCRdb table lists in-frame clones only, not all of them. The sample records 2 million to 3 million clones, roughly 93% being singletons. Sequenced: naive CD4+ T cells from PBMCs. The subset denotes: CD45RA+ positively selected. The chain carries TRBV28 and TRBJ1-4; D is undetermined. The TCR comes from a man younger than 30 in good health. Some clones in this sample may be carry-over from other donors' samples. The CDR3 region is CASSQRPGPPAPNEKLFF. DNA for the CDR3: TGTGCCAGCAGCCAGAGACCGGGCCCTCCGGCCCCTAATGAAAAACTGTTTTTT.